Presented here are 32 T cell receptor beta chains from one specimen sequenced in a study of radiotherapy plus CTLA-4 blockade in lung cancer. Profiling relied on immunoSEQ multiplex PCR, and the TCRdb table lists in-frame clones only, not all of them. The sample consists of approximately 94,000 clones, about four fifths of them appearing once. The input for sequencing was peripheral blood, taken from a patient treated with radiotherapy plus ipilimumab. Source of these receptors: a human donor with non-small cell lung cancer that progressed on radiotherapy plus ipilimumab.

In DNA, the CDR3 is TGTGCCAGCAGCCGGGGACAGGGGCCTGAGGAGCAGTACTTC. The encoded protein is CASSRGQGPEEQYF. V is TRBV5-5 and J is TRBJ2-7; 10 nucleotides line up with TRBD1. CDR3 size: 14 residues. J lost 7 bases, V lost 4 bases, and 8 bases had no gene match. Germline-derived CDR1 and CDR2 are SGHKS and YYEKEE (reference sequence). Using reference TRBV5-5 and TRBJ2-7 for the parts outside the CDR3, the full variable domain is DAGVTQSPTHLIKTRGQQVTLRCSPISGHKSVSWYQQVLGQGPQFIFQYYEKEERGRGNFPDRFSARQFPNYSSELNVNALLLGDSALYLCASSRGQGPEEQYFGPGTRLTVT.

The gene calls are TRBV30 and TRBJ1-3; D is unresolved. CDR3 length: 15 amino acids. Per the germline V gene, CDR1 is GTSNPN and CDR2 is SVGIG (reference sequence). Trimming cost V 1 base and J 0 bases, with 10 bases left between them. The CDR3 nucleotides read TGTGCCTGGAGTGGCGGACCAGGCTCTGGAAACACCATATATTTT. Translating it yields CAWSGGPGSGNTIYF.

The chain carries TRBV2 and TRBJ2-1; no reliable D call. V was trimmed by 5 bases and J by 5 bases, leaving 10 bases between them. The germline V gene has CDR1 SNHLY and CDR2 FYNNEI. This CDR3 comprises 13 residues. CDR3 in DNA: TGTGCCAGCAGTCGTGACTCGGACAATGAGCAGTTCTTC. Translating it yields CASSRDSDNEQFF.

The chain combines TRBV27 with TRBJ2-7; tentatively, D is TRBD2 (5 bases). CDR1 MNHEY and CDR2 SMNVEV come from the germline V gene (reference sequence). The CDR3 has 14 residues. V was cut by 1 base and J by 5 bases, with 12 bases left in between. Here the CDR3 reads CASSLWGEPNEQYF. The CDR3 coding sequence is TGTGCCAGCAGTTTATGGGGAGAACCGAACGAGCAGTACTTC.

This chain uses TRBV2 with TRBJ2-1, with 13 bases fitting TRBD2. The V segment lost 8 bases and the J segment 5 bases; nucleotides outside the gene matches: 12. Per the germline V gene, CDR1 is SNHLY and CDR2 is FYNNEI. This CDR3 is 17 amino acids long. Here the CDR3 DNA reads TGTGCCAGCTACGCCGGTACCGGGACTAGCGGGAACAATGAGCAGTTCTTC. Residues: CASYAGTGTSGNNEQFF.

V is TRBV7-8 and J is TRBJ2-7; TRBD1 aligns across 9 bases. This CDR3 comprises 16 residues. Losses at the gene ends were 1 base for V and 3 bases for J; bases not matched to a gene: 7. Looked up from germline, CDR1 is SGHVS and CDR2 is FQNEAQ. The CDR3 DNA is TGTGCCAGCAGCTTAGGGGGTTGGACAGGGGACTACGAGCAGTACTTC. Protein sequence: CASSLGGWTGDYEQYF.

The J gene is TRBJ2-2, the V gene TRBV5-1; D remains unclear. Trimming pared 0 bases from V and 6 bases from J, leaving 9 bases between. Germline CDR1 is SGHRS and CDR2 is YFSETQ. This CDR3 comprises 14 residues. Here the CDR3 reads CASSLGQFAGELFF. The CDR3 nucleotides are TGCGCCAGCAGCTTGGGGCAGTTTGCCGGGGAGCTGTTTTTT.

J is TRBJ2-4 and V is TRBV5-6; D gene ambiguous. The CDR3 runs 16 residues. Trimming cost V 0 bases and J 2 bases, with 12 bases left between them. Germline assignment: CDR1 SGHDT and CDR2 YYEEEE. This chain's CDR3 is CASSLAGERTKNIQYF. CDR3 sequence (DNA): TGTGCCAGCAGCTTGGCAGGAGAGAGGACCAAAAACATTCAGTACTTC.

This clone has only a few counts. The chain joins TRBV5-5 to TRBJ1-3; 9 bases line up with TRBD1. J gave up 0 bases and V 4 bases, and 8 bases lay outside the gene matches. The CDR3 has 17 residues. Germline values: CDR1 SGHKS, CDR2 YYEKEE (reference sequence). The CDR3 DNA sequence: TGTGCCAGCAGCCCGAGGACAGGGGTTGACTCTGGAAACACCATATATTTT. This gives the protein CASSPRTGVDSGNTIYF.

In its sample, this clone was seen once. The CDR3 sequence: CASSTEGLAGNLNEQFF. The DNA for the CDR3 is TGTGCCAGCAGCACGGAGGGACTAGCGGGAAATCTAAATGAGCAGTTCTTC. This chain connects TRBV7-9 to TRBJ2-1; 13 positions match TRBD2. Looked up from germline, CDR1 is SEHNR and CDR2 is FQNEAQ (reference sequence). V shed 5 bases and J 7 bases; nucleotides not matched to a gene: 11. The CDR3 covers 17 residues.

The chain joins TRBV5-8 to TRBJ1-5, with 9 bases fitting TRBD1. The CDR3 loop spans 15 amino acids. In germline, CDR1 is SGHTS, CDR2 YDEGEE. The J segment lost 3 bases and the V segment lost 4 bases, leaving 5 bases of the junction unmatched. CDR3 sequence reads: CASSAQGANNQPQHF. DNA for the CDR3: TGTGCCAGCAGCGCACAGGGGGCGAACAATCAGCCCCAGCATTTT.

The CDR3 coding sequence is TGTGCCAGTAGTATTTGGAAGGGTAAGACAGATACGCAGTATTTT. It codes for CASSIWKGKTDTQYF. The chain carries TRBV19 and TRBJ2-3; D gene uncertain. Trimming took off 3 bases at V and 3 bases at J, with 13 bases between the two ends. CDR1 is LNHDA, CDR2 SQIVND, per germline (reference sequence). This CDR3 region has 15 residues.

CDR3 protein: CASSLAVGDRPTGELFF. CDR3 sequence (DNA): TGTGCCAGCAGCTTAGCAGTGGGGGACAGGCCCACCGGGGAGCTGTTTTTT. This rearrangement joins TRBV7-3 to TRBJ2-2; 8 nucleotides agree with TRBD1. This CDR3 region has 17 residues. After removal of 2 bases from V and 4 bases from J, the junction contained 9 bases not matched to a gene. Germline values: CDR1 SGHTA, CDR2 FQGTGA. Together with reference TRBV7-3 and TRBJ2-2, the CDR3 gives the full variable domain: GAGVSQTPSNKVTEKGKYVELRCDPISGHTALYWYRQSLGQGPEFLIYFQGTGAADDSGLPNDRFFAVRPEGSVSTLKIQRTERGDSAVYLCASSLAVGDRPTGELFFGEGSRLTVL.

The genes are TRBV5-1 and TRBJ2-2, with D uncertain. The CDR3 length is 12 residues. Trimming removed 4 bases at V and 7 bases at J, with 8 bases between. CDR1 is SGHRS and CDR2 is YFSETQ in the germline V gene. CDR3 loop: CASSPAGGELFF. CDR3 nucleotides: TGCGCCAGCAGCCCGGCTGGCGGGGAGCTGTTTTTT.

This clone was picked up one time. V is TRBV4-1 and J is TRBJ2-2; no clear D. V shed 3 bases and J shed 8 bases, with 10 bases lying between them. This CDR3 spans 13 amino acids. Germline-derived CDR1 and CDR2 are MGHRA and YSYEKL. Here the CDR3 reads CASSHHTPGELFF. DNA of the CDR3: TGCGCCAGCAGCCACCACACCCCGGGGGAGCTGTTTTTT.

The chain combines TRBV2 with TRBJ1-2; TRBD1 matches at 7 bases. This CDR3 has 13 residues. Losses at the gene ends were 6 bases for V and 4 bases for J; bases not matched to a gene: 5. In germline, CDR1 is SNHLY, CDR2 FYNNEI. The CDR3 sequence: CASSLGQFYGYTF. For the CDR3, the DNA is TGTGCCAGCAGCCTGGGACAGTTCTATGGCTACACCTTC.

This clone was observed a handful of times. V is TRBV15 and J is TRBJ1-2; perhaps TRBD1 as D (6 bases). This CDR3 is 15 amino acids long. CDR1 is LNHNV and CDR2 is YYDKDF in the germline V gene (reference sequence). Trimming cost V 0 bases and J 2 bases, with 10 bases left between them. In DNA form, the CDR3 reads TGTGCCACCAGCAGAGAGACAGGACAGAACTATGGCTACACCTTC. It yields the protein CATSRETGQNYGYTF. Based on the CDR3 plus reference TRBV15 and TRBJ1-2, the full variable domain is DAMVIQNPRYQVTQFGKPVTLSCSQTLNHNVMYWYQQKSSQAPKLLFHYYDKDFNNEADTPDNFQSRRPNTSFCFLDIRSPGLGDTAMYLCATSRETGQNYGYTFGSGTRLTVV.

Only a few counts were recorded for this clone. This chain connects TRBV4-1 to TRBJ1-2, with a possible D match to TRBD1 (6 bases). Looked up from germline, CDR1 is MGHRA and CDR2 is YSYEKL. The CDR3 contains 17 residues. With 0 bases removed from V and 8 bases from J, the gap between germline ends came to 22 bases. CDR3 bases: TGCGCCAGCAGCCAAGATACTGGCAGGGGCGCTCTGGGCGGCTACACCTTC. This codes for CASSQDTGRGALGGYTF.

This chain joins TRBV28 and TRBJ1-1; D perhaps matches TRBD1 (5 bases). This CDR3 has 18 residues. Germline CDR1 is MDHEN and CDR2 is SYDVKM. Trimming left V 1 base short and J 0 bases short, with 18 bases between. In nucleotides, the CDR3 is TGTGCCAGCAGTTTATTTTGGGGCCGGAGAGACATGAACACTGAAGCTTTCTTT. It encodes CASSLFWGRRDMNTEAFF.

The chain links TRBV5-8 to TRBJ2-7; a possible D gene is TRBD1 (5 bases). Deletions cut 0 bases from V and 6 bases from J, with 10 bases between. This CDR3 is built from 13 residues. CDR1 and CDR2 from the germline V gene are SGHTS and YDEGEE. The CDR3 is CASSLGQGLEQYF. The CDR3 region has the DNA TGTGCCAGCAGCTTGGGGCAGGGTCTCGAGCAGTACTTC.

The chain employs TRBV5-1 and TRBJ2-2; either TRBD1 or TRBD2 may supply D (5 bases each). Germline V gives CDR1 SGHRS, CDR2 YFSETQ. This CDR3 spans 16 amino acids. The V end lost 1 base, the J end lost 4 bases, and 14 bases lay between the germline ends. The CDR3 DNA reads as TGCGCCAGCAGCTTGAACACTCCGGGGACCACCGGGGAGCTGTTTTTT. This encodes CASSLNTPGTTGELFF. Full variable domain (remainder filled in from reference TRBV5-1 and TRBJ2-2): KAGVTQTPRYLIKTRGQQVTLSCSPISGHRSVSWYQQTPGQGLQFLFEYFSETQRNKGNFPGRFSGRQFSNSRSEMNVSTLELGDSALYLCASSLNTPGTTGELFFGEGSRLTVL.

About this clone: Other DNA sequences within the sample encode an identical CDR3. The chain recombines TRBV12-5 with TRBJ2-5; TRBD1 matches at 7 bases. J lost 0 bases, V lost 1 base, and 2 bases had no gene match. The CDR3 has 15 residues. Germline V gives CDR1 LGHNT, CDR2 FRNRAP. The CDR3 bases are TGTGCTAGTGGTTTGGGACAGGGCTACCAAGAGACCCAGTACTTC. This encodes CASGLGQGYQETQYF.

On this clone itself: Other DNA variants within this sample encode the same CDR3. J is TRBJ1-1 and V is TRBV5-1; possible D gene TRBD1, 6 bases. The CDR3 runs to 14 residues. CDR1 is SGHRS, CDR2 YFSETQ, per germline. With 0 bases removed from V and 5 bases from J, the gap between germline ends came to 11 bases. DNA of the CDR3: TGCGCCAGCAGCTTGGGGCAGGGGAGGACTGAAGCTTTCTTT. Residues: CASSLGQGRTEAFF. Complete variable domain (other parts from reference TRBV5-1 and TRBJ1-1): KAGVTQTPRYLIKTRGQQVTLSCSPISGHRSVSWYQQTPGQGLQFLFEYFSETQRNKGNFPGRFSGRQFSNSRSEMNVSTLELGDSALYLCASSLGQGRTEAFFGQGTRLTVV.

This chain links TRBV6-1 with TRBJ1-5; D remains ambiguous. Germline V gene data show CDR1 as MNHNS and CDR2 as SASEGT. Trimming shortened V by 7 bases and J by 7 bases, and 14 bases separated the two germline ends. The CDR3 sequence is 13 residues long. This chain's CDR3 is CASTTSSGQPQHF. CDR3 DNA: TGTGCCAGCACCACCTCTAGTGGCCAGCCCCAGCATTTT.

This rearrangement joins TRBV27 to TRBJ2-7, with 12 bases fitting TRBD2. CDR1 is MNHEY, CDR2 SMNVEV, per germline (reference sequence). The CDR3 consists of 15 residues. Trimming removed 2 bases from V and 4 bases from J; junction bases left unmatched: 3. The CDR3: CASSLRLAGEYEQYF. In DNA, the CDR3 is TGTGCCAGCAGTTTAAGACTAGCGGGAGAGTACGAGCAGTACTTC.

This rearrangement joins TRBV5-4 to TRBJ1-4; D is undetermined. The V and J ends lost 1 base and 6 bases respectively, with 10 bases between them. The CDR3 contains 14 residues. CDR1 and CDR2 from the germline V gene are SGHNT and YYREEE (reference sequence). The CDR3 DNA sequence: TGTGCCAGCAGCTTGATGGGTGCGGATGAAAAACTGTTTTTT. Its protein product is CASSLMGADEKLFF.

The CDR3 nucleotides read TGTGCCAGCATGAGGGCCCTACTGCCCCGCGAGCAGTACTTC. Its protein is CASMRALLPREQYF. The chain carries TRBV2 and TRBJ2-7, with D possibly matching TRBD2 (5 bases). CDR1 is SNHLY, CDR2 FYNNEI, per germline. The CDR3 is made up of 14 amino acids. V lost 7 bases and J 6 bases, leaving 19 bases between the germline ends.

A single count supports this clone. V gene TRBV7-6 combines with J gene TRBJ2-7; TRBD1 might be the D (5 bases). V was trimmed by 0 bases and J by 3 bases, leaving 15 bases between them. The CDR3 has 16 residues. Germline CDR1 is SGHVS and CDR2 is FNYEAQ. CDR3 bases: TGTGCCAGCAGCTTAGCGGCCACAGGCCTACTCTACGAGCAGTACTTC. Translating gives CASSLAATGLLYEQYF.

The sample holds one count of this clone. The chain links TRBV5-1 to TRBJ2-5, with D possibly being TRBD1 or TRBD2 (6 bases each). V was pared by 4 bases and J by 4 bases, with 14 bases between. The CDR3 is made up of 14 amino acids. CDR1 SGHRS and CDR2 YFSETQ come from the germline V gene. CDR3 in amino acids: CASSRGGPPETQYF. For the CDR3, the DNA is TGCGCCAGCAGCCGTGGGGGGCCCCCAGAGACCCAGTACTTC.

The V gene is TRBV7-6, the J gene TRBJ1-3; D is undetermined. The CDR3 contains 13 residues. The V end was cut by 5 bases, the J end by 0 bases, with 5 bases between. In germline, CDR1 is SGHVS, CDR2 FNYEAQ. CDR3 sequence reads: CASSGNSGNTIYF. The CDR3 DNA sequence: TGTGCCAGCAGCGGAAACTCTGGAAACACCATATATTTT.

The V gene is TRBV5-1, the J gene TRBJ2-1; D uncertain. In germline, CDR1 is SGHRS, CDR2 YFSETQ. This CDR3 is 12 amino acids long. V lost 0 bases and J 6 bases, leaving 4 bases between the germline ends. As DNA, the CDR3 is TGCGCCAGCAGCTTGGTTACCAATGAGCAGTTCTTC. Its translation: CASSLVTNEQFF.

CDR3 DNA: TGTGCCAGCAGCGTCACGGAGAGCTCCTACAATGAGCAGTTCTTC. This gives the protein CASSVTESSYNEQFF. V usage is TRBV9 and J usage is TRBJ2-1; no reliable D call. Germline V gives CDR1 SGDLS, CDR2 YYNGEE. This CDR3 is built from 15 residues. The V end lost 2 bases, the J end lost 0 bases, and 9 bases lay between the germline ends.